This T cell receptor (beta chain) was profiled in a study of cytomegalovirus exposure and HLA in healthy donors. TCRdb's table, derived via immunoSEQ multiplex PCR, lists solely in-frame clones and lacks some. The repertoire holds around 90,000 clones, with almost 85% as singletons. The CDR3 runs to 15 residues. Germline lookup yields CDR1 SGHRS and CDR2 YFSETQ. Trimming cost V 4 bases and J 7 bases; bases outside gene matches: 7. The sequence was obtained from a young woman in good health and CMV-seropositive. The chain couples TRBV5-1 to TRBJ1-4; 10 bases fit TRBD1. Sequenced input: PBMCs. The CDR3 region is CASSITGTGAEKLFF. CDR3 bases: TGCGCCAGCAGCATCACCGGGACAGGGGCTGAAAAACTGTTTTTT.